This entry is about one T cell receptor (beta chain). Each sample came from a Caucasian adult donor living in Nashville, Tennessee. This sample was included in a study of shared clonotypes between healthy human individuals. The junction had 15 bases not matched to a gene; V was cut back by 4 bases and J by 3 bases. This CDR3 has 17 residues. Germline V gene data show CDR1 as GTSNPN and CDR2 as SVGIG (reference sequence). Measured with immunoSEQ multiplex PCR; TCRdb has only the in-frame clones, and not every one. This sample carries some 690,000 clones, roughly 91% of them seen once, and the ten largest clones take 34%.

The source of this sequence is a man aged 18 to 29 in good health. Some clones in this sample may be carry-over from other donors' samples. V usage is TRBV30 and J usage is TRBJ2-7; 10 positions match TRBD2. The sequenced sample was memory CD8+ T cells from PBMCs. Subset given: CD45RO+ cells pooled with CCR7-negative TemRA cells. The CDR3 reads CAWISPHQTSGFYEQYF. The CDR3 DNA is TGTGCCTGGATCAGCCCCCACCAGACTAGCGGGTTCTACGAGCAGTACTTC.